This entry describes one T cell receptor beta chain. CDR1 and CDR2 from the germline V gene are SNHLY and FYNNEI. The ends lost 11 bases at V and 5 bases at J; junction bases unmatched: 8. This CDR3 is 13 amino acids long. The data were taken from a study of blood T cell repertoires in COVID-19. Seattle-derived patients entered the study during active infection and were followed longitudinally. Original methodology: Amplification from reference gene primers served as the basis for estimated nucleated cell counts. Generated by immunoSEQ multiplex PCR, the TCRdb table keeps only in-frame clones and is missing some. That table supplies the V and J calls and clone size; D and trimming were determined from the DNA. This table has roughly 220,000 clones, 80% to 90% appearing once.

Sequencing input: peripheral blood. The receptor comes from a woman aged 80 or older with COVID-19, enrolled during active disease. The J gene is TRBJ1-5, the V gene TRBV2; 8 nucleotides agree with TRBD1. The CDR3 DNA sequence: TGTGCCGGGGGGACAGGTATAGATCAGCCCCAGCATTTT. Translating it yields CAGGTGIDQPQHF.